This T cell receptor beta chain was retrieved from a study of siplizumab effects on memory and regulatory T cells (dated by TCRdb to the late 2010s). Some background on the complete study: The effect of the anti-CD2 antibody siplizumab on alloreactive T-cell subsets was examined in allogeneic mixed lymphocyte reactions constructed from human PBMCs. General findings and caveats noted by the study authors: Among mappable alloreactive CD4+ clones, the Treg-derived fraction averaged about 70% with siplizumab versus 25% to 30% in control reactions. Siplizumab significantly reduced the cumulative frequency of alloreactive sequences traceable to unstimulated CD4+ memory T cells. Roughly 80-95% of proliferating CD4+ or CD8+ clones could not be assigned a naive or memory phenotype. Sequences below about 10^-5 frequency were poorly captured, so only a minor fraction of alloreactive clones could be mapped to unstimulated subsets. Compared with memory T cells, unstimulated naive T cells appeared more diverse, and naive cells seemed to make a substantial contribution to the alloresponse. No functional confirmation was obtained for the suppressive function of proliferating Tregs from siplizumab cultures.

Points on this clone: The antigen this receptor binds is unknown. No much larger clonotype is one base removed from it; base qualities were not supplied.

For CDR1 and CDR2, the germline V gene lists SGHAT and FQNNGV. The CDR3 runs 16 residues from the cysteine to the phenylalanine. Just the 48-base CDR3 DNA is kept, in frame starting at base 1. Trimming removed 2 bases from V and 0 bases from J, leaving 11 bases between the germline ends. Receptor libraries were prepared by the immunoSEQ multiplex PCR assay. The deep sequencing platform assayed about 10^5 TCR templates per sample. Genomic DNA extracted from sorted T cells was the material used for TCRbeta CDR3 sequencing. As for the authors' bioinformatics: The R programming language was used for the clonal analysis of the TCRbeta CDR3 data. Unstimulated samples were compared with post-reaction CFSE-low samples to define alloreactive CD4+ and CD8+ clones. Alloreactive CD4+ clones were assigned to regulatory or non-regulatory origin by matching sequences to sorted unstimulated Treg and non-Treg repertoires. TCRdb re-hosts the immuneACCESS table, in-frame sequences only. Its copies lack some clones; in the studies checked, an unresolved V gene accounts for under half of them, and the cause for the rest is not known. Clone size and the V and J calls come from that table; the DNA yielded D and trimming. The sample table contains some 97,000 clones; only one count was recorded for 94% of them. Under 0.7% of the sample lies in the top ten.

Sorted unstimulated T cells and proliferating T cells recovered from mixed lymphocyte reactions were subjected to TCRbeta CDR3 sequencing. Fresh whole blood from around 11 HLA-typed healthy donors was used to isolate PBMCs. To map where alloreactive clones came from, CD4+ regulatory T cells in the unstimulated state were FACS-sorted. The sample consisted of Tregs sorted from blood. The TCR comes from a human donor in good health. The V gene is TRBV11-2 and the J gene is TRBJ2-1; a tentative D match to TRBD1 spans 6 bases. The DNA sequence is TGTGCCAGCAGCTTACTACCGGGACACTCCTACAATGAGCAGTTCTTC. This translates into CASSLLPGHSYNEQFF.